A single sample is the source of the 29 T cell receptor beta chains below, sequenced in a study of cytomegalovirus exposure and HLA in healthy donors. Vbeta (60) and Jbeta (13) primers were used in the PCR. Repertoires were generated with immunoSEQ multiplex PCR, while TCRdb's copy carries only in-frame clones and drops some. The table has 90,000 to 130,000 clones, over 60% seen once. Specimen: PBMCs. These receptors were obtained from a woman aged 18-35 years in good health and CMV-seropositive.

The J gene is TRBJ1-5, the V gene TRBV15; D unresolved. The CDR3 extends over 14 amino acids. Per germline, CDR1 LNHNV and CDR2 YYDKDF (reference sequence). V dropped 5 bases and J dropped 0 bases, with 8 bases sitting between them. CDR3 residues: CATSVAVSNQPQHF. The CDR3 DNA follows: TGTGCCACCAGCGTGGCGGTTAGCAATCAGCCCCAGCATTTT.

This clone was seen just once. The chain joins TRBV27 to TRBJ1-5; a weak D match, TRBD1 (5 bases). Germline V lookup: CDR1 MNHEY, CDR2 SMNVEV (reference sequence). This CDR3 comprises 13 residues. The V gene lost 7 bases and the J gene lost 4 bases, with 11 bases spanning the gap. The CDR3 nucleotides are TGTGCCAGCATCCTAGGGGTAAATCAGCCCCAGCATTTT. It encodes CASILGVNQPQHF.

The chain recombines TRBV19 with TRBJ1-4; 7 nucleotides line up with TRBD1. The V gene's germline CDR1 is LNHDA and CDR2 SQIVND (reference sequence). The ends lost 4 bases at V and 5 bases at J; junction bases unmatched: 4. The CDR3 loop spans 14 amino acids. The CDR3 loop reads CASSNRGLNEKLFF. The CDR3 coding sequence is TGTGCCAGTAGTAACAGGGGCCTAAATGAAAAACTGTTTTTT.

This chain links TRBV6-5 with TRBJ1-5; D unresolved. The V gene's germline CDR1 is MNHEY and CDR2 SVGAGI. This CDR3 comprises 13 residues. V lost 6 bases and J lost 9, with 15 bases in between. CDR3 nucleotide sequence: TGTGCCAGCAGGACGACCGGAGCGGGGCCCCAGCATTTT. Translation gives CASRTTGAGPQHF.

Note on this clone: The junction and the germline gene differ at one end; a read error may be behind it. The J gene is TRBJ1-2, the V gene TRBV9; a weak D match, TRBD1 (6 bases). Germline V CDR1 and CDR2: SGDLS, YYNGEE. This CDR3 has 14 residues. The CDR3 loop is CASSPTDRFYGYPF. In nucleotides, the CDR3 is TGTGCCAGCAGCCCGACAGACAGGTTCTATGGCTACCCCTTC.

The rearrangement uses TRBV28 and TRBJ2-5; TRBD2 aligns across 13 bases. CDR1 and CDR2 from the germline V gene are MDHEN and SYDVKM. With V trimmed by 4 bases and J by 4 bases, 6 bases remained unmatched. CDR3 length: 16 amino acids. CDR3 sequence (DNA): TGTGCCAGCAGTTCCGGGACTAGCGGGGCAATAGAGACCCAGTACTTC. Translating it yields CASSSGTSGAIETQYF.

The chain carries TRBV5-4 and TRBJ2-2; 7 bases line up with TRBD1. V lost 4 bases to trimming and J lost 6 bases; unmatched junction nucleotides: 3. Germline lookup yields CDR1 SGHNT and CDR2 YYREEE (reference sequence). The CDR3 sequence is 13 residues long. CDR3 nucleotides: TGTGCCAGCAGCCCAGGGGGTCCCGGGGAGCTGTTTTTT. Protein product: CASSPGGPGELFF. The full variable domain, in which reference TRBV5-4 and TRBJ2-2 provide the parts outside the CDR3, is ETGVTQSPTHLIKTRGQQVTLRCSSQSGHNTVSWYQQALGQGPQFIFQYYREEENGRGNFPPRFSGLQFPNYSSELNVNALELDDSALYLCASSPGGPGELFFGEGSRLTVL.

The chain couples TRBV5-6 to TRBJ1-1, with D tentatively TRBD1 (6 bases). Between the trimmed V and J ends, which lost 1 base and 4 bases, there was a span of 14 bases. The CDR3 spans 15 residues. Per the germline V gene, CDR1 is SGHDT and CDR2 is YYEEEE. Here the CDR3 DNA reads TGTGCCAGCAGCTTGCAGGTGGGGGCTGGCACTGAAGCTTTCTTT. This sequence encodes CASSLQVGAGTEAFF.

The CDR3 DNA follows: TGTGCCAGCAGTTTAGCAGCGGGAGGGGCCACAGATACGCAGTATTTT. It specifies CASSLAAGGATDTQYF. The chain links TRBV27 to TRBJ2-3; 10 bases are shared with TRBD2. V lost 2 bases to trimming and J lost 2 bases; unmatched junction nucleotides: 4. This CDR3 has 16 amino acids. Germline values: CDR1 MNHEY, CDR2 SMNVEV (reference sequence).

The chain recombines TRBV19 with TRBJ1-1; possibly TRBD1 for D (5 bases). This CDR3 is 10 amino acids long. Germline V CDR1 and CDR2: LNHDA, SQIVND (reference sequence). V was shortened by 6 bases and J by 6 bases, with 5 bases between the two germline ends. The DNA of the CDR3 is TGTGCCAGTAGGGGGCCTGAAGCTTTCTTT. Protein product: CASRGPEAFF.

The J gene is TRBJ2-1, the V gene TRBV5-1, with TRBD1 matching over 9 bases. The CDR3 loop spans 15 amino acids. Germline CDR1 is SGHRS and CDR2 is YFSETQ. With 3 bases clipped from V and 4 bases from J, the junction kept 5 bases outside the gene matches. In nucleotides, the CDR3 is TGCGCCAGCAGCTCCGGGACAGGGAGTTACAATGAGCAGTTCTTC. The encoded protein is CASSSGTGSYNEQFF.

This clone appeared once. The rearrangement links TRBV10-3 to TRBJ2-1; a weak D match, TRBD2 (5 bases). The CDR3 loop spans 15 amino acids. Germline CDR1 and CDR2: ENHRY and SYGVKD. Trimming took 3 bases from V and 9 from J, leaving 18 bases between them. This CDR3 reads CAISDTKSGSGEQFF. Written as DNA, the CDR3 is TGTGCCATCAGTGACACGAAGAGCGGAAGTGGTGAGCAGTTCTTC.

The V and J genes are TRBV27 and TRBJ1-2, with D uncertain. CDR1 and CDR2 from the germline V gene are MNHEY and SMNVEV (reference sequence). This CDR3 contains 14 residues. The V end lost 3 bases, the J end lost 2 bases, and 10 bases lay between the germline ends. CDR3 nucleotide sequence: TGTGCCAGCAGTTTGGCGGGAACAAACTATGGCTACACCTTC. Amino acid sequence: CASSLAGTNYGYTF.

This clone was seen only a few times. The chain employs TRBV14 and TRBJ2-1; possibly TRBD2 for D (5 bases). Trimming removed 2 bases from V and 10 bases from J, with 15 bases in between. Germline-derived CDR1 and CDR2 are SGHDN and FVKESK. CDR3 length: 14 residues. In DNA, the CDR3 is TGTGCCAGCAGCCAAACTTACTCCGGGATGGAGCAGTTCTTC. Its translation is CASSQTYSGMEQFF.

In regard to this clone: A far larger clone is just one base off, so this is likely a read error. This chain joins TRBV5-6 and TRBJ2-1, with 7 bases matching TRBD1. V lost 3 bases and J lost 7; bases outside the gene matches: 10. The CDR3 covers 15 residues. Germline V gives CDR1 SGHDT, CDR2 YYEEEE. The CDR3 sequence: CASSYGQEAWNEQFF. Here the CDR3 DNA reads TGTGCCAGCAGCTACGGACAGGAGGCTTGGAATGAGCAGTTCTTC.

The rearrangement joins TRBV19 to TRBJ1-5, with 7 bases matching TRBD1. The CDR3 extends over 13 amino acids. From germline, CDR1 is LNHDA and CDR2 SQIVND (reference sequence). V lost 6 bases and J lost 7; bases outside the gene matches: 6. The DNA of the CDR3 is TGTGCCAGTAGAGACAGGGAAGCACAGCCCCAGCATTTT. Protein sequence: CASRDREAQPQHF.

V gene TRBV19 combines with J gene TRBJ2-7, with D tentatively TRBD1 (5 bases). V lost 2 bases to trimming and J lost 3 bases, with 8 bases between them. The CDR3 runs 13 residues. The germline CDR1 and CDR2 sequences are LNHDA and SQIVND (reference sequence). As DNA, the CDR3 is TGTGCCAGTAGTATAACAGGTAGCTACGAGCAGTACTTC. This codes for CASSITGSYEQYF.

The chain combines TRBV6-1 with TRBJ1-2, with 8 bases that match TRBD1. Germline assignment: CDR1 MNHNS and CDR2 SASEGT. CDR3 size: 14 residues. The V gene end was trimmed by 6 bases and the J gene end by 3 bases; junction bases not matched to a gene: 6. CDR3 residues: CASRQGALYYGYTF. CDR3 coding DNA: TGTGCCAGCAGGCAGGGGGCCCTTTACTATGGCTACACCTTC.

The chain is built from TRBV29-1 and TRBJ2-3; tentative D call: TRBD2 (5 bases). The germline V gene encodes CDR1 SQVTM and CDR2 ANQGSEA. V shed 3 bases and J shed 8 bases, with 15 bases lying between them. This CDR3 comprises 13 residues. This CDR3 is CSVDGDWEFTQYF. CDR3 nucleotide sequence: TGCAGCGTTGATGGCGATTGGGAGTTTACGCAGTATTTT.

The chain has TRBV6-1 and TRBJ1-3; no reliable D call. The CDR3 runs 13 residues. Germline V CDR1 and CDR2: MNHNS, SASEGT. Trimming shortened V by 6 bases and J by 15 bases, and 21 bases separated the two germline ends. The DNA for the CDR3 is TGTGCCAGCAGCCCGAGGACGGAGCGGTGGGGATATTTT. Its protein product is CASSPRTERWGYF.

The rearrangement joins TRBV6-1 to TRBJ1-3; no reliable D call. CDR1 and CDR2 from the germline V gene are MNHNS and SASEGT. The CDR3 has 15 residues. The V end was cut by 3 bases, the J end by 0 bases, with 9 bases between. Here the CDR3 reads CASSERLTSGNTIYF. CDR3 in DNA: TGTGCCAGCAGTGAGCGGCTGACCTCTGGAAACACCATATATTTT.

The chain couples TRBV5-1 to TRBJ2-7; 9 bases match TRBD2. Germline-derived CDR1 and CDR2 are SGHRS and YFSETQ. V lost 0 bases to trimming and J lost 2 bases; unmatched junction nucleotides: 6. There are 16 residues in the CDR3. The CDR3 DNA is TGCGCCAGCAGCTTGGCCGCTAGCGGGACTCCCTACGAGCAGTACTTC. This gives the protein CASSLAASGTPYEQYF. The whole variable domain, filled in from reference TRBV5-1 and TRBJ2-7, reads KAGVTQTPRYLIKTRGQQVTLSCSPISGHRSVSWYQQTPGQGLQFLFEYFSETQRNKGNFPGRFSGRQFSNSRSEMNVSTLELGDSALYLCASSLAASGTPYEQYFGPGTRLTVT.

The chain links TRBV7-9 to TRBJ2-2; possible D gene TRBD1, 5 bases. With 5 bases removed from V and 5 bases from J, the gap between germline ends came to 9 bases. The CDR3 totals 13 residues. The germline V gene encodes CDR1 SEHNR and CDR2 FQNEAQ (reference sequence). The CDR3 DNA sequence: TGTGCCAGCAGCATACAGGCTACCGGGGAGCTGTTTTTT. Translating it yields CASSIQATGELFF. Full variable domain (outside the CDR3, taken from reference TRBV7-9 and TRBJ2-2): DTGVSQNPRHKITKRGQNVTFRCDPISEHNRLYWYRQTLGQGPEFLTYFQNEAQLEKSRLLSDRFSAERPKGSFSTLEIQRTEQGDSAMYLCASSIQATGELFFGEGSRLTVL.

The genes are TRBV6-1 and TRBJ1-4; D not certain. The germline V gene has CDR1 MNHNS and CDR2 SASEGT. V shed 6 bases and J shed 5 bases, with 13 bases lying between them. The CDR3 loop spans 14 amino acids. The CDR3 loop is CASSLGGRNEKLFF. CDR3 DNA sequence: TGTGCCAGCAGCCTAGGAGGGAGAAATGAAAAACTGTTTTTT.

The chain employs TRBV12-5 and TRBJ2-5, with a possible D match to TRBD2 (7 bases). Deletions cut 4 bases from V and 3 bases from J, with 18 bases between. This CDR3 is built from 16 residues. Germline CDR1 is LGHNT and CDR2 is FRNRAP. The CDR3 spells CASGSGAGAPEETQYF. In DNA form, the CDR3 reads TGTGCTAGTGGTTCGGGGGCGGGGGCGCCAGAAGAGACCCAGTACTTC.

This chain's CDR3 is CAAEGVGTEKLFF. In DNA form, the CDR3 reads TGTGCAGCTGAGGGGGTGGGAACTGAAAAACTGTTTTTT. The gene calls are TRBV7-9 and TRBJ1-4; TRBD1 might be the D (6 bases). This CDR3 is built from 13 residues. Germline-derived CDR1 and CDR2 are SEHNR and FQNEAQ (reference sequence).

This chain links TRBV7-6 with TRBJ2-6; 10 bases line up with TRBD2. The V segment lost 6 bases and the J segment 4 bases; nucleotides outside the gene matches: 3. The length of the CDR3 is 15 residues. Germline CDR1 reads SGHVS; CDR2 reads FNYEAQ. The CDR3 DNA is TGTGCCAGCAGTTTACTAGCGGGAGGGGCCAACGTCCTGACTTTC. Translating it yields CASSLLAGGANVLTF.

Here the CDR3 reads CATSSPGTGKGYTF. DNA of the CDR3: TGTGCCACCAGCAGCCCCGGGACAGGGAAAGGCTACACCTTC. The rearrangement links TRBV15 to TRBJ1-2; 9 bases are a match to TRBD1. Germline trimming cut 3 bases from V and 8 bases from J; bases unmatched to any gene: 7. The CDR3 covers 14 residues. Per the germline V gene, CDR1 is LNHNV and CDR2 is YYDKDF (reference sequence). Variable domain in full (rest from reference TRBV15 and TRBJ1-2): DAMVIQNPRYQVTQFGKPVTLSCSQTLNHNVMYWYQQKSSQAPKLLFHYYDKDFNNEADTPDNFQSRRPNTSFCFLDIRSPGLGDTAMYLCATSSPGTGKGYTFGSGTRLTVV.

This chain uses TRBV10-1 with TRBJ2-1; 7 positions match TRBD2. The CDR3 extends over 13 amino acids. The germline gives CDR1 WNHNN, CDR2 SYGVQD (reference sequence). With V trimmed by 5 bases and J by 10 bases, 8 bases remained unmatched. The CDR3 protein is CASSPAREEEQFF. The CDR3 DNA is TGCGCCAGCAGTCCTGCCCGGGAGGAAGAGCAGTTCTTC.